What follows describes a single TCR beta chain. The record originates from a study of CD8+ T cells in alopecia areata. The CDR3 length is 15 residues. V gave up 4 bases and J gave up 0 bases, with 13 bases separating them. In germline, CDR1 is SGHTA, CDR2 FQGNSA. Treatment indicated: oral pan-JAK inhibitor, 5-10 mg twice daily. Peripheral blood, together with lesional scalp punch biopsies, was collected from alopecia areata patients. Isolated RNA was reverse transcribed into cDNA used as the sequencing template. This table comes from immunoSEQ multiplex PCR, and its TCRdb copy is limited to in-frame clones, with some not included. This sample has some 120,000 clones, with approximately 60% found just once.

The origin of this receptor is a human donor with alopecia areata. The chain combines TRBV7-2 with TRBJ2-7, with D possibly being TRBD1 or TRBD2 (5 bases each). Sequencing was performed on CD4+ T cells sorted from blood, taken at week 4, from a patient treated with tofacitinib. This chain's CDR3 is CASSSAGTSSYEQYF. Written as DNA, the CDR3 is TGTGCCAGCAGCTCCGCCGGGACGTCCTCCTACGAGCAGTACTTC. Together with reference TRBV7-2 and TRBJ2-7, the CDR3 gives the full variable domain: GAGVSQSPSNKVTEKGKDVELRCDPISGHTALYWYRQSLGQGLEFLIYFQGNSAPDKSGLPSDRFSAERTGGSVSTLTIQRTQQEDSAVYLCASSSAGTSSYEQYFGPGTRLTVT.